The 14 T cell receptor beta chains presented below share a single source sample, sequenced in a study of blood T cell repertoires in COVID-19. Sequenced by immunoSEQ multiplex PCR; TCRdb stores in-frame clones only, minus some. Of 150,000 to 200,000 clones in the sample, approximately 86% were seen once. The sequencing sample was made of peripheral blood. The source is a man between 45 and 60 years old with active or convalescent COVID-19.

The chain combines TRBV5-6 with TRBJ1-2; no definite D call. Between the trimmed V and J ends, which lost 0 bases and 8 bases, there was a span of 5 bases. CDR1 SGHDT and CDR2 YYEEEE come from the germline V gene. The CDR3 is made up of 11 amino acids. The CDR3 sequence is CASSLDIGYTF. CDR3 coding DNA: TGTGCCAGCAGCTTGGACATCGGCTACACCTTC.

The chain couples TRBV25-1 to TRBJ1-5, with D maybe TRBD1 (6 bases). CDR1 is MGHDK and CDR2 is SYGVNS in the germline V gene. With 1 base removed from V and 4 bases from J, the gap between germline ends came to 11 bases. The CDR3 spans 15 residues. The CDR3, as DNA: TGTGCCAGCAGTGAATCGGTGGACAGAAATCAGCCCCAGCATTTT. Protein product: CASSESVDRNQPQHF.

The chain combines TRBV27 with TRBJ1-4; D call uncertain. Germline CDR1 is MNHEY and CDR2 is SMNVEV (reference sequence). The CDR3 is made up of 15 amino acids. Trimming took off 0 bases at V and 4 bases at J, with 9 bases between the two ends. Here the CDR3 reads CASSLSGRLNEKLFF. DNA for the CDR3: TGTGCCAGCAGTTTATCGGGCAGGCTTAATGAAAAACTGTTTTTT.

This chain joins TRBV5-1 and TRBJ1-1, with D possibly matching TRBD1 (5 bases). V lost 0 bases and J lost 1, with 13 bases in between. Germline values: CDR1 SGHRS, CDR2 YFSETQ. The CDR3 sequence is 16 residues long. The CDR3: CASSLGGTAENTEAFF. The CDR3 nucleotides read TGCGCCAGCAGCTTGGGCGGGACCGCTGAGAACACTGAAGCTTTCTTT. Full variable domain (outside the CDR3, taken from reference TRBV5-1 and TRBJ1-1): KAGVTQTPRYLIKTRGQQVTLSCSPISGHRSVSWYQQTPGQGLQFLFEYFSETQRNKGNFPGRFSGRQFSNSRSEMNVSTLELGDSALYLCASSLGGTAENTEAFFGQGTRLTVV.

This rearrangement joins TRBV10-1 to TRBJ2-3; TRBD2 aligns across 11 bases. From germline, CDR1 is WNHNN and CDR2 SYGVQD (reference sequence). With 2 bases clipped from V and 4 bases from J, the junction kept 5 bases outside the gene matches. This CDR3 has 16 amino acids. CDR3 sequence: CASSETSGSLADTQYF. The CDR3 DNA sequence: TGCGCCAGCAGTGAGACTAGCGGGAGTTTGGCAGATACGCAGTATTTT.

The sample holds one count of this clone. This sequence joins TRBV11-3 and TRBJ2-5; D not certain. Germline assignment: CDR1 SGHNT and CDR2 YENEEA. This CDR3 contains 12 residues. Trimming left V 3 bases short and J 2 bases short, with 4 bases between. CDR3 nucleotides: TGTGCCAGCAGCTTCTCGCAAGAGACCCAGTACTTC. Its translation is CASSFSQETQYF.

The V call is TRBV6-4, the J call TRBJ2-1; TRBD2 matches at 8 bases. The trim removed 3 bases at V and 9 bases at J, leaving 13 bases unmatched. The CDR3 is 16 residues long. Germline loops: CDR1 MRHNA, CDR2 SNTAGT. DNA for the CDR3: TGTGCCAGCAGTGAAGATAGCGGGGCGGCCTGGGTTGAGCAGTTCTTC. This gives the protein CASSEDSGAAWVEQFF.

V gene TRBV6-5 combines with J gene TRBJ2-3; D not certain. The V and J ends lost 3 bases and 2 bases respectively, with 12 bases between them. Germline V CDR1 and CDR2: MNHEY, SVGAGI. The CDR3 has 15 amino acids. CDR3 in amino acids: CASSYGPINTDTQYF. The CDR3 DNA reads TGTGCCAGCAGTTATGGCCCCATTAACACAGATACGCAGTATTTT.

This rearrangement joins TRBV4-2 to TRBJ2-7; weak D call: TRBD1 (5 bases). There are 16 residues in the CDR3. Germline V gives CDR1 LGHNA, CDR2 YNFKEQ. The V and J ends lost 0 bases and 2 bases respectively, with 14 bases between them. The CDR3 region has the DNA TGTGCCAGCAGCCAAGATAGGGGAACAGCCACCTACGAGCAGTACTTC. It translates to CASSQDRGTATYEQYF.

The CDR3: CASSRTGEETQYF. CDR3 nucleotide sequence: TGTGCCAGCAGCCGGACAGGGGAAGAGACCCAGTACTTC. The gene calls are TRBV12-3 or TRBV12-4 and TRBJ2-5; 9 nucleotides line up with TRBD1. The CDR3 runs to 13 residues. The V segment lost 6 bases and the J segment 3 bases; nucleotides outside the gene matches: 2.

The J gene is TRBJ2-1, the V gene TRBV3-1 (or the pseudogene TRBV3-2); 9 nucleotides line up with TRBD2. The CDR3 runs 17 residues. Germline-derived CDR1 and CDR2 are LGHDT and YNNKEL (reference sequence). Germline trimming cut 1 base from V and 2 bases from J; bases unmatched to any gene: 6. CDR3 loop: CASSQGWASGTYNEQFF. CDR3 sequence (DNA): TGTGCCAGCAGCCAAGGTTGGGCTAGCGGGACCTACAATGAGCAGTTCTTC.

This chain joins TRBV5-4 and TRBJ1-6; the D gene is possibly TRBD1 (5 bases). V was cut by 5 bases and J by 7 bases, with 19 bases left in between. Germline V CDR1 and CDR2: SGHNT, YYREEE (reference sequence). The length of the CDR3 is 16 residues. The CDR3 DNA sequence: TGTGCCAGCAGTCTAATGGGGGGGGTTGTGAATTCACCCCTCCACTTT. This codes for CASSLMGGVVNSPLHF.

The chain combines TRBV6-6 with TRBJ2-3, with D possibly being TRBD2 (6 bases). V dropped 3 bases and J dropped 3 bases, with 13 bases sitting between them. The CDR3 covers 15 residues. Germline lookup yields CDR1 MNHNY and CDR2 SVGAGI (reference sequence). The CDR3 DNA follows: TGTGCCAGCAGTTATCCCGAGGAGGGTACAGATACGCAGTATTTT. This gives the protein CASSYPEEGTDTQYF.

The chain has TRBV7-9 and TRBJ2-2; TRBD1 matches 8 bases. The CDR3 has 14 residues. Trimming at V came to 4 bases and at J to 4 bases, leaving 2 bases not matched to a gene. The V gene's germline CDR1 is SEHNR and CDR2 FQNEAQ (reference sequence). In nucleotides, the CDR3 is TGTGCCAGCAGCTGGACAGGGTCCACCGGGGAGCTGTTTTTT. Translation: CASSWTGSTGELFF. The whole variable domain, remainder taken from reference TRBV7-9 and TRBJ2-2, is DTGVSQNPRHKITKRGQNVTFRCDPISEHNRLYWYRQTLGQGPEFLTYFQNEAQLEKSRLLSDRFSAERPKGSFSTLEIQRTEQGDSAMYLCASSWTGSTGELFFGEGSRLTVL.